This T cell receptor (beta chain) was identified during a study of blood T cell repertoires in COVID-19 (dated by TCRdb to 2019 to 2021). Concerning the study at large: Collaborator samples came from the United States, Italy and Spain and covered acute and convalescent phases of COVID-19. The prospective study material was composed of cDNA or gDNA derived from T cells, B-cell-depleted T cells, or PBMCs. Subjects who had been exposed to COVID-19, were actively infected with it, or had recovered from it provided the deeply sampled blood TCRbeta repertoires that made up the dataset. A freely available public database, intended as a resource for researchers studying the immune response to SARS-CoV-2, is where the repertoires were released. The samples were drawn from two sources: the first 160 participants of the ongoing ImmuneRACE study, and fewer than 1,500 subjects contributed by 6 global collaborators. Sample metadata almost always included a de-identified subject ID, COVID-19 status, age in years and sex. HLA class I and class II types, where available, came from metadata supplied by the sample provider rather than from assay-based typing.

On this clone itself: No antigen is known for it. No qualities accompany the bases; no much larger clone lies one base away.

TCRbeta CDR3 regions were amplified from genomic DNA using the immunoSEQ Assay, a bias-controlled multiplex PCR. Per the source publication's procedure: The number of nucleated cells in each sample was estimated from the amplification of reference gene primers within the assay. To quantify the absolute abundance of each unique TCRbeta CDR3 rearrangement, sequence reads were collapsed and filtered. For each sample, productive Simpson clonality was calculated as the square root of Simpson's diversity index over productive rearrangements. TCRdb limited this immuneACCESS table to in-frame rearrangements with V and J called. A share of clones is missing; checked studies link under half to unresolved V genes, and the rest is unexplained. V, J and clone size were drawn from that table, and D and trimming were deduced from the DNA. This sample comprises 360,000 or so clones, 90% of them detected only once. The biggest ten clones account for 6.5% to 8% of the sample.

The CDR3 sequence holds 15 residues, the cysteine and phenylalanine included. Of the read, only the CDR3 DNA is kept; its 45 bases are in frame from base 1. The germline V gene (reference sequence) supplies CDR1 SEHNR and CDR2 FQNEAQ. The V and J ends are trimmed by 1 base and 4 bases, leaving 10 bases between them. Study-level results and caveats: The quantity of clinical and demographic metadata differed by source and by participant and was supplied without curation.

The collaborating institutions used their own protocols to collect whole blood in K2EDTA tubes. For TCRbeta analysis, collaborators shipped samples in one of three forms: frozen whole blood, isolated PBMCs, or DNA extracted from either of those sample types. Sequenced: peripheral blood. The source is a man between 18 and 35 years old with active or convalescent COVID-19. This chain joins TRBV7-9 to TRBJ1-4, with the identity of the D gene unclear. The DNA sequence is given as TGTGCCAGCAGCTTAGTATCTGTCCTTAATGAAAAACTGTTTTTT. It specifies CASSLVSVLNEKLFF.